These 29 T cell receptor beta chains were sequenced from one sample in a study of graft-versus-host responses after intestinal transplantation. These receptors' antigens are unknown. The repertoire was sequenced with immunoSEQ multiplex PCR; TCRdb's copy has only in-frame clones and lacks some. The table lists about 110,000 clones, over 80% of them singletons. The sample here was unstimulated CD4+ T cells sorted from spleen or lymph node cells, taken before transplant. The receptors come from a human donor who was the organ donor for an intestinal transplant.

V gene TRBV5-1 combines with J gene TRBJ2-3; 10 nucleotides match TRBD2. Trimming took 5 bases from V and 5 from J; bases not matched to a gene: 8. CDR1 and CDR2 (germline): SGHRS, YFSETQ. CDR3 size: 15 residues. The DNA of the CDR3 is TGCGCCAGCAGTCTTGAGCGGGGGGGCCTAGATACGCAGTATTTT. Protein product: CASSLERGGLDTQYF.

The chain joins TRBV6-4 to TRBJ2-1, with no clear D. V was pared by 3 bases and J by 10 bases, with 13 bases between. This CDR3 spans 13 amino acids. Germline V lookup: CDR1 MRHNA, CDR2 SNTAGT. CDR3 residues: CASSDYRLGEQFF. CDR3 in DNA: TGTGCCAGCAGTGATTATCGGCTCGGCGAGCAGTTCTTC.

The chain combines TRBV18 with TRBJ2-5; unclear D gene. The V end was cut by 0 bases, the J end by 3 bases, with 11 bases between. There are 15 residues in the CDR3. Germline V lookup: CDR1 KGHSH, CDR2 LQKENI. CDR3 residues: CASSPPSLPEETQYF. Here the CDR3 DNA reads TGTGCCAGCTCACCACCGTCTCTCCCAGAAGAGACCCAGTACTTC.

In its sample, this clone was seen a few times. This chain uses TRBV19 with TRBJ1-3, with no clear D. CDR1 and CDR2 from the germline V gene are LNHDA and SQIVND (reference sequence). Trimming pared 3 bases from V and 2 bases from J, leaving 8 bases between. The CDR3 is made up of 14 amino acids. The CDR3 region is CASSIYQTGNTIYF. DNA of the CDR3: TGTGCCAGTAGTATTTACCAGACTGGAAACACCATATATTTT.

This clone was picked up one time. J is TRBJ2-1 and V is TRBV9; perhaps TRBD2 as D (5 bases). Trimming removed 3 bases at V and 0 bases at J, with 13 bases between. The CDR3 runs to 16 residues. The germline CDR1 and CDR2 sequences are SGDLS and YYNGEE. CDR3 coding DNA: TGTGCCAGCAGCGCCCTGAGCGGAAACTCCTACAATGAGCAGTTCTTC. It specifies CASSALSGNSYNEQFF.

The chain is built from TRBV6-5 and TRBJ1-1; D may be TRBD1 (6 bases). The germline V gene has CDR1 MNHEY and CDR2 SVGAGI. The CDR3 is 13 residues long. V was clipped by 5 bases and J by 3 bases, with 10 bases between them. Here the CDR3 reads CASSATGHTEAFF. The CDR3 region has the DNA TGTGCCAGCAGTGCCACAGGGCACACTGAAGCTTTCTTT.

This rearrangement joins TRBV7-6 to TRBJ1-5, with TRBD1 matching 10 bases. Germline CDR1 and CDR2: SGHVS and FNYEAQ. Unmatched junction bases numbered 4, after V lost 5 bases and J lost 3 bases. The CDR3 extends over 15 amino acids. The CDR3 nucleotides read TGTGCCAGCAGCCCGGGGACAGGGGACAATCAGCCCCAGCATTTT. It translates to CASSPGTGDNQPQHF.

This chain uses TRBV11-3 with TRBJ2-1; D unresolved. The CDR3 spans 14 residues. Germline CDR1 SGHNT, CDR2 YENEEA. Deletions cut 2 bases from V and 5 bases from J, with 10 bases between. CDR3 coding DNA: TGTGCCAGCAGCTTAAACCCCGGCGACAATGAGCAGTTCTTC. This gives the protein CASSLNPGDNEQFF.

V is TRBV6-5 and J is TRBJ2-5; the D gene could be TRBD1 or TRBD2 (6 bases each). CDR1 MNHEY and CDR2 SVGAGI come from the germline V gene. The CDR3 spans 13 residues. V lost 8 bases and J 3 bases, leaving 13 bases between the germline ends. CDR3 sequence: CASCRGLKETQYF. In DNA form, the CDR3 reads TGTGCCAGCTGTCGGGGGCTGAAAGAGACCCAGTACTTC.

Only one count was recorded for this clone. CDR3 loop: CASRGASGANTGELFF. The CDR3 bases are TGTGCCTCAAGGGGGGCTAGCGGGGCGAACACCGGGGAGCTGTTTTTT. The chain links TRBV28 to TRBJ2-2, with TRBD2 matching 9 bases. V trimming: 11 bases; J trimming: 0 bases; junction bases outside the gene matches: 10. Germline CDR1 is MDHEN and CDR2 is SYDVKM. This CDR3 comprises 16 residues.

This chain uses TRBV30 with TRBJ2-1; tentatively, D is TRBD1 (6 bases). V gave up 0 bases and J gave up 3 bases, with 21 bases separating them. Germline V gene sequence: CDR1 GTSNPN, CDR2 SVGIG (reference sequence). This CDR3 comprises 18 residues. CDR3 protein: CAWSVLRRTAENYNEQFF. CDR3 sequence (DNA): TGTGCCTGGAGTGTACTGCGGCGGACAGCTGAGAACTACAATGAGCAGTTCTTC.

For the CDR3, the DNA is TGTGCCAGCAGCAAAGGGACAGGGGGCGCGGAGACCCAGTACTTC. Its translation: CASSKGTGGAETQYF. The chain carries TRBV9 and TRBJ2-5, with 12 bases aligning to TRBD1. The V gene's germline CDR1 is SGDLS and CDR2 YYNGEE. V shed 4 bases, J shed 5 bases, and the junction held 6 bases outside the gene matches. The CDR3 is 15 amino acids. Full variable domain (remainder filled in from reference TRBV9 and TRBJ2-5): DSGVTQTPKHLITATGQRVTLRCSPRSGDLSVYWYQQSLDQGLQFLIQYYNGEERAKGNILERFSAQQFPDLHSELNLSSLELGDSALYFCASSKGTGGAETQYFGPGTRLLVL.

This clone showed up just once. The rearrangement links TRBV6-5 to TRBJ1-4; D unclear. CDR1 and CDR2 (germline): MNHEY, SVGAGI. Trimming pared 7 bases from V and 3 bases from J, leaving 15 bases between. The CDR3 runs to 15 residues. The CDR3 nucleotides are TGTGCCAGCACCCTGAAGGGTAGATCTAATGAAAAACTGTTTTTT. Protein sequence: CASTLKGRSNEKLFF.

This chain joins TRBV5-1 and TRBJ2-1; 15 bases are shared with TRBD2. Germline V gives CDR1 SGHRS, CDR2 YFSETQ. This CDR3 comprises 16 residues. Germline trimming cut 4 bases from V and 6 bases from J; bases unmatched to any gene: 5. In DNA form, the CDR3 reads TGCGCCAGCAGCCAAGGACTAGCGGGAGGGGGCAATGAGCAGTTCTTC. The encoded protein is CASSQGLAGGGNEQFF.

V and J are TRBV7-9 and TRBJ2-3; 8 positions agree with TRBD1. Germline V gene sequence: CDR1 SEHNR, CDR2 FQNEAQ (reference sequence). After removal of 4 bases from V and 4 bases from J, the junction contained 7 bases not matched to a gene. This CDR3 contains 15 residues. The CDR3 loop reads CASSSWTGIADTQYF. The CDR3 region has the DNA TGTGCCAGCAGCTCATGGACAGGGATCGCAGATACGCAGTATTTT.

The J gene is TRBJ2-1, the V gene TRBV10-3, with D possibly matching TRBD1 (7 bases). CDR1 ENHRY and CDR2 SYGVKD come from the germline V gene. V was shortened by 4 bases and J by 7 bases, with 17 bases between the two germline ends. The CDR3 has 15 amino acids. The CDR3 sequence: CAISVAGGPGNEQFF. The CDR3 DNA sequence: TGTGCCATCAGTGTGGCAGGGGGGCCGGGGAATGAGCAGTTCTTC.

V usage is TRBV2 and J usage is TRBJ1-2; 7 bases fit TRBD1. V shed 6 bases and J 2 bases; nucleotides not matched to a gene: 3. CDR1 and CDR2 (germline): SNHLY, FYNNEI. There are 13 residues in the CDR3. The chain's CDR3 is CASSRDSNYGYTF. DNA for the CDR3: TGTGCCAGCAGCCGGGACAGCAACTATGGCTACACCTTC.

V is TRBV29-1 and J is TRBJ2-3; D is ambiguous. CDR3 length: 13 residues. The V gene lost 6 bases and the J gene lost 6 bases, with 16 bases spanning the gap. Germline V gives CDR1 SQVTM, CDR2 ANQGSEA. The DNA of the CDR3 is TGCAGCGTCGACACACCGACACGGGATACGCAGTATTTT. Encoded protein: CSVDTPTRDTQYF.

The genes are TRBV5-1 and TRBJ2-5; either TRBD1 or TRBD2 may fit D (5 bases each). V gave up 5 bases and J gave up 1 base, with 9 bases separating them. The CDR3 totals 13 residues. CDR1 and CDR2 (germline): SGHRS, YFSETQ. DNA for the CDR3: TGCGCCAGCAGGAGGGGCTCCCAAGAGACCCAGTACTTC. Protein product: CASRRGSQETQYF.

As to this clone: Germline is not matched at one junction end, which may reflect a read error. The chain has TRBV6-5 and TRBJ1-4; D gene unclear. Germline lookup yields CDR1 MNHEY and CDR2 SVGAGI. CDR3 length: 15 residues. CDR3 sequence: CASSLKEPTIEKLFF. Written as DNA, the CDR3 is TGTGCCAGCAGTTTGAAGGAGCCAACTATTGAAAAACTGTTTTTT.

The chain couples TRBV5-6 to TRBJ2-7; possibly TRBD1 for D (6 bases). The length of the CDR3 is 15 residues. The germline gives CDR1 SGHDT, CDR2 YYEEEE. The V end lost 1 base, the J end lost 2 bases, and 13 bases lay between the germline ends. The CDR3 region has the DNA TGTGCCAGCAGCTTGTGGACAGTCTTGACCTACGAGCAGTACTTC. This codes for CASSLWTVLTYEQYF.

The chain recombines TRBV7-2 with TRBJ2-2, with D maybe TRBD2 (6 bases). Germline-derived CDR1 and CDR2 are SGHTA and FQGNSA. CDR3 length equals 15 residues. The germline V and J ends were trimmed by 3 bases and 5 bases, with 13 bases remaining between them. CDR3 bases: TGTGCCAGCAGCTTGGAGGCGGGGTGGACCGGGGAGCTGTTTTTT. Its protein product is CASSLEAGWTGELFF.

The chain employs TRBV4-1 and TRBJ1-2; D may be TRBD1 (5 bases). Trimming pared 3 bases from V and 3 bases from J, leaving 11 bases between. This CDR3 contains 14 residues. Per germline, CDR1 MGHRA and CDR2 YSYEKL. CDR3 in DNA: TGCGCCAGCAGCCAGACGGACAATGACTATGGCTACACCTTC. Protein: CASSQTDNDYGYTF.

The rearrangement uses TRBV6-1 and TRBJ2-7; D not certain. Germline loops: CDR1 MNHNS, CDR2 SASEGT. This CDR3 spans 10 amino acids. V gave up 7 bases and J gave up 2 bases, with 3 bases separating them. CDR3: CASKTYEQYF. DNA of the CDR3: TGTGCCAGCAAGACCTACGAGCAGTACTTC.

The genes are TRBV11-2 and TRBJ2-1; D may be TRBD1 (5 bases). Germline V gene lookup returns CDR1 SGHAT and CDR2 FQNNGV. V lost 8 bases and J lost 10, with 9 bases in between. CDR3 size: 10 residues. CDR3 loop: CASGWGEQFF. CDR3 DNA sequence: TGTGCCAGCGGTTGGGGCGAGCAGTTCTTC.

This rearrangement joins TRBV27 to TRBJ1-6, with a tentative D call TRBD1 (6 bases). This CDR3 region has 14 residues. V lost 3 bases, J lost 10 bases, and 13 bases lay in between. The germline V gene has CDR1 MNHEY and CDR2 SMNVEV (reference sequence). The CDR3 region is CASSFSWTVSPLHF. CDR3 in DNA: TGTGCCAGCAGTTTCTCATGGACAGTCTCACCCCTCCACTTT.

The CDR3 DNA reads as TGTGCTAGTGGTCCGCGAGGGTCCGCAGGGGGGACAGATACGCAGTATTTT. Its protein is CASGPRGSAGGTDTQYF. V and J are TRBV12-5 and TRBJ2-3, with D possibly TRBD1 on 7 matching bases. Germline V gene data show CDR1 as LGHNT and CDR2 as FRNRAP. The CDR3 sequence is 17 residues long. V shed 5 bases and J shed 3 bases, with 21 bases lying between them.

This clone has only one observation. CDR3 nucleotides: TGTGCCAGCAGTTACGTGGGCGTTGGTGAAAAACTGTTTTTT. Translating gives CASSYVGVGEKLFF. The chain uses TRBV6-6 and TRBJ1-4, with D unresolved. Per the germline V gene, CDR1 is MNHNY and CDR2 is SVGAGI (reference sequence). The CDR3 consists of 14 residues. Trimming removed 2 bases at V and 7 bases at J, with 11 bases between.

J is TRBJ2-5 and V is TRBV11-1; D uncertain. CDR3 length equals 13 residues. Between the trimmed V and J ends, which lost 2 bases and 2 bases, there was a span of 6 bases. From germline, CDR1 is SGHAT and CDR2 FQDESV (reference sequence). Here the CDR3 DNA reads TGTGCCAGCAGCTTACGCAGGCAAGAGACCCAGTACTTC. The encoded protein is CASSLRRQETQYF.